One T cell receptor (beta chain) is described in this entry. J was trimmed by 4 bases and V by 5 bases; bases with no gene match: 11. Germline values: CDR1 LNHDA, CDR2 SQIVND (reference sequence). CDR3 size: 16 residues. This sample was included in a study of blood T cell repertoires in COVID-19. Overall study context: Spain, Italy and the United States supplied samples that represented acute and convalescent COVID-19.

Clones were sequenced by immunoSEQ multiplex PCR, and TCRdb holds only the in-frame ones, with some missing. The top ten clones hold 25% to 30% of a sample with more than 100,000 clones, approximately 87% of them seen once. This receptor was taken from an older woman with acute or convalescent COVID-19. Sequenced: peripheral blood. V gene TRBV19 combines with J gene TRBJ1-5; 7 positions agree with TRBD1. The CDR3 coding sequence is TGTGCCAGTAGTGCCCACAGGGGAGGTACTAATCAGCCCCAGCATTTT. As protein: CASSAHRGGTNQPQHF.